One sample yielded the 22 T cell receptor beta chains listed below, sequenced in a study of T cell repertoires in cytomegalovirus infection. TCRdb itself ran the reads through MiXCR, one entry per CDR3 protein. The data contain fewer than 400,000 distinct CDR3 sequences, approximately 18% of them singletons. Sequences were obtained from PBMCs. Source of these receptors: a human donor in good health (CMV status not recorded). Some clones in this sample may be carry-over from other donors' samples.

This clonotype appeared many times. V usage is TRBV12-3 or TRBV12-4 and J usage is TRBJ1-1; the D gene is possibly TRBD1 (5 bases). V was cut by 5 bases and J by 3 bases, with 7 bases left in between. This CDR3 is 12 amino acids long. CDR3 protein: CASSRGHTEAFF. For the CDR3, the DNA is TGTGCCAGCAGTAGGGGCCACACTGAAGCTTTCTTT.

V usage is TRBV27 and J usage is TRBJ2-7; a weak D match, TRBD2 (6 bases). V was clipped by 6 bases and J by 7 bases, with 19 bases between them. The CDR3 loop spans 14 amino acids. CDR1 and CDR2 (germline): MNHEY, SMNVEV (reference sequence). The CDR3 region is CASSPGTRHAEQYF. The CDR3 DNA sequence: TGTGCCAGCAGCCCCGGGACTCGTCACGCGGAGCAGTACTTC.

This chain connects TRBV10-3 to TRBJ2-1; 7 positions match TRBD2. The CDR3 has 13 amino acids. After removal of 8 bases from V and 7 bases from J, the junction contained 8 bases not matched to a gene. The germline CDR1 and CDR2 sequences are ENHRY and SYGVKD. CDR3 region: CAIQFTGGNEQFF. The CDR3 DNA reads as TGTGCCATCCAATTTACGGGGGGAAATGAGCAGTTCTTC.

The CDR3 spells CASSIGGGTQYF. The CDR3 DNA follows: TGTGCCAGTAGTATCGGCGGCGGGACCCAGTACTTC. This chain uses TRBV19 with TRBJ2-5; the D is unclear. Trimming stripped 3 bases from V and 7 bases from J, with 9 bases between. The CDR3 runs 12 residues. Germline CDR1 reads LNHDA; CDR2 reads SQIVND (reference sequence).

The chain has TRBV7-9 and TRBJ1-1; D is possibly TRBD1 (6 bases). The CDR3 totals 15 residues. The germline V gene has CDR1 SEHNR and CDR2 FQNEAQ (reference sequence). Trimming took 5 bases from V and 2 from J, leaving 15 bases between them. CDR3 region: CASSVPGGRNTEAFF. The DNA for the CDR3 is TGTGCCAGCAGCGTTCCCGGGGGCAGAAACACTGAAGCTTTCTTT. Combining the CDR3 with reference TRBV7-9 and TRBJ1-1 gives the whole variable domain DTGVSQNPRHKITKRGQNVTFRCDPISEHNRLYWYRQTLGQGPEFLTYFQNEAQLEKSRLLSDRFSAERPKGSFSTLEIQRTEQGDSAMYLCASSVPGGRNTEAFFGQGTRLTVV.

This clonotype has at least ten counts. The rearrangement joins TRBV24-1 to TRBJ2-1; 7 positions match TRBD1. The CDR3 has 13 residues. The V gene end was trimmed by 1 base and the J gene end by 15 bases; junction bases not matched to a gene: 8. Germline CDR1 is KGHDR and CDR2 is SFDVKD. CDR3 residues: CATSDLMTGMMFF. The CDR3 region has the DNA TGTGCCACCAGTGATTTAATGACAGGGATGATGTTCTTC.

The CDR3 loop reads CASGLAGEQLAKNIQYF. The CDR3 coding sequence is TGTGCCAGCGGACTAGCGGGGGAGCAACTAGCCAAAAACATTCAGTACTTC. The chain recombines TRBV2 with TRBJ2-4, with 13 bases identical to TRBD2. V was clipped by 8 bases and J by 0 bases; unmatched bases: 7. CDR1 and CDR2 from the germline V gene are SNHLY and FYNNEI. This CDR3 contains 17 residues.

The genes are TRBV7-2 and TRBJ2-5; unclear D gene. The CDR3 has 12 residues. CDR1 SGHTA and CDR2 FQGNSA come from the germline V gene. V was shortened by 4 bases and J by 3 bases, with 6 bases between the two germline ends. Here the CDR3 DNA reads TGTGCCAGCAGCTCTGACAAAGAGACCCAGTACTTC. It yields the protein CASSSDKETQYF.

This clonotype occurred many times. This chain links TRBV7-9 with TRBJ1-6; 7 bases are a match to TRBD1. With 4 bases clipped from V and 5 bases from J, the junction kept 11 bases outside the gene matches. The CDR3 extends over 17 amino acids. Germline CDR1 is SEHNR and CDR2 is FQNEAQ (reference sequence). CDR3 bases: TGTGCCAGCAGCTCCCAGGGGGGAAGGGACCATAATTCACCCCTCCACTTT. Its translation is CASSSQGGRDHNSPLHF.

This chain joins TRBV2 and TRBJ1-1, with D possibly being TRBD1 (5 bases). The CDR3 runs 14 residues. The ends were cut back, 7 bases at V and 4 bases at J, with 16 bases in the middle. Germline V gene lookup returns CDR1 SNHLY and CDR2 FYNNEI. The CDR3 sequence is CASIGVTRGTEAFF. DNA for the CDR3: TGTGCCAGCATCGGGGTCACAAGGGGCACTGAAGCTTTCTTT.

This clonotype was detected only once. The genes are TRBV5-1 and TRBJ1-6; TRBD1 agrees at 8 bases. CDR1 is SGHRS, CDR2 YFSETQ, per germline. V was pared by 2 bases and J by 5 bases, with 6 bases of the junction left unmatched. The CDR3 contains 16 residues. The CDR3 bases are TGCGCCAGCAGCTTCGGGGACAGGAGTAATAATTCACCCCTCCACTTT. Its protein product is CASSFGDRSNNSPLHF.

This clonotype was counted ten times or more. This rearrangement joins TRBV7-9 to TRBJ1-2, with 7 bases aligning to TRBD1. Germline V CDR1 and CDR2: SEHNR, FQNEAQ (reference sequence). The CDR3 contains 15 residues. V trimming: 2 bases; J trimming: 1 base; junction bases outside the gene matches: 4. The CDR3 region is CASSLPGQVNYGYTF. The CDR3 coding sequence is TGTGCCAGCAGCTTACCTGGACAGGTTAACTATGGCTACACCTTC.

In its sample, this clonotype was seen a few times. At one boundary the junction diverges from the germline segment, which might be a read error. This chain connects TRBV7-2 to TRBJ2-1; 16 bases agree with TRBD2. The length of the CDR3 is 16 residues. CDR1 SGHTA and CDR2 FQGNSA come from the germline V gene. CDR3 nucleotides: TGTGCCAGCAGCCAGGGGACTAGCGGGGGGGCAGGGGAGCGGTTCTTC. As protein: CASSQGTSGGAGERFF.

This clonotype was observed at least ten times. This chain uses TRBV12-3 or TRBV12-4 with TRBJ2-1; 14 bases are a match to TRBD2. Losses at the gene ends were 5 bases for V and 7 bases for J; bases not matched to a gene: 10. CDR3 length equals 17 residues. For the CDR3, the DNA is TGTGCCAGCAGTCGGCGGACTAGCGGGAGGTCTGGGAATGAGCAGTTCTTC. As protein: CASSRRTSGRSGNEQFF.

The chain carries TRBV19 and TRBJ2-6, with a possible D match to TRBD2 (5 bases). V was shortened by 3 bases and J by 0 bases, with 6 bases between the two germline ends. Looked up from germline, CDR1 is LNHDA and CDR2 is SQIVND (reference sequence). The CDR3 spans 15 residues. CDR3 sequence: CASSIGNSGANVLTF. CDR3 sequence (DNA): TGTGCCAGTAGTATCGGGAACTCTGGGGCCAACGTCCTGACTTTC.

The sample holds many counts of this clonotype. V and J are TRBV6-1 and TRBJ2-1; D may be TRBD1 (6 bases). Germline values: CDR1 MNHNS, CDR2 SASEGT. This CDR3 comprises 16 residues. V was pared by 6 bases and J by 3 bases, with 18 bases between. The CDR3 DNA reads as TGTGCCAGCAGCTGGGACATAACTAGGGACTACAATGAGCAGTTCTTC. It encodes CASSWDITRDYNEQFF.

This clonotype has a handful of counts. The rearrangement links TRBV20-1 to TRBJ2-4, with 7 bases aligning to TRBD2. Trimming removed 6 bases from V and 9 bases from J; junction bases left unmatched: 8. Germline V gene data show CDR1 as DFQATT and CDR2 as SNEGSKA (reference sequence). This CDR3 has 12 residues. CDR3 sequence (DNA): TGCAGTGCCGGTCGGGGGGAGAGCATTCAGTACTTC. This codes for CSAGRGESIQYF.

As to this clonotype: A read error may explain this, as a much larger clone is one base away. The J gene is TRBJ2-7, the V gene TRBV7-9; D possibly uses TRBD1 or TRBD2 (5 bases each). With 5 bases removed from V and 5 bases from J, the gap between germline ends came to 22 bases. The CDR3 sequence is 16 residues long. Germline V gives CDR1 SEHNR, CDR2 FQNEAQ (reference sequence). The CDR3 loop is CASSPWAGALGDEQYF. DNA of the CDR3: TGTGCCAGCAGCCCCTGGGCCGGGGCCCTGGGGGACGAGCAGTACTTC.

The genes are TRBV5-4 and TRBJ2-5; D is unresolved. The germline V gene has CDR1 SGHNT and CDR2 YYREEE (reference sequence). The CDR3 length is 13 residues. Trimming stripped 7 bases from V and 4 bases from J, with 14 bases between. The CDR3 is CASGSTPRETQYF. In DNA form, the CDR3 reads TGTGCCAGCGGCAGCACCCCACGAGAGACCCAGTACTTC.

In this sample, this clonotype turned up a few times. The chain uses TRBV6-2 or TRBV6-3 and TRBJ1-2, with D tentatively TRBD1 (6 bases). Germline V gene sequence: CDR1 MNHEY, CDR2 SVGEGT. The CDR3 runs 14 residues. V was pared by 5 bases and J by 4 bases, with 14 bases between. For the CDR3, the DNA is TGTGCCAGCAGTCGACGGACAGAAGCCTATGGCTACACCTTC. It codes for CASSRRTEAYGYTF.

Note on this clonotype: Germline and junction disagree at one end, which may indicate a read error. The chain uses TRBV12-3 or TRBV12-4 and TRBJ1-5, with a possible D match to TRBD1 (5 bases). CDR3 length: 13 amino acids. The CDR3 loop reads CPSSPGRNQPQHF. CDR3 DNA: TGTCCCAGCAGCCCGGGACGCAATCAGCCCCAGCATTTT.

The J gene is TRBJ2-5, the V gene TRBV20-1; D gene uncertain. Germline V gene sequence: CDR1 DFQATT, CDR2 SNEGSKA (reference sequence). Trimming left V 0 bases short and J 5 bases short, with 16 bases between. This CDR3 region has 15 residues. CDR3 in amino acids: CSARDQTNPDETQYF. In DNA, the CDR3 is TGCAGTGCTAGAGATCAGACAAACCCGGACGAGACCCAGTACTTC.